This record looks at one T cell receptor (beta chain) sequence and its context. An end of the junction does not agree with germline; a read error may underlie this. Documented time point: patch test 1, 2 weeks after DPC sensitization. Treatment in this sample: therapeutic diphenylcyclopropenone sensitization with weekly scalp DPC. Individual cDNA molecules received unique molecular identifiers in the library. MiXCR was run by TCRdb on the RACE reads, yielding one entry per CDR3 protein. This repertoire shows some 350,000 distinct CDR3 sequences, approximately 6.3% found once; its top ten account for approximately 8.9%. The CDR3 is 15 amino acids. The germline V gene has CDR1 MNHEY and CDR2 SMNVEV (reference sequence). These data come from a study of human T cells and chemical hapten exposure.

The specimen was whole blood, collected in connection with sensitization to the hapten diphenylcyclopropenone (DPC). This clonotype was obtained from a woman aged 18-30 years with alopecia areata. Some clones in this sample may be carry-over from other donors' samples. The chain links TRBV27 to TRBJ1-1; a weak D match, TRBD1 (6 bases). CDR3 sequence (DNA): TGTGCCAGCAGTGTATCTATACAGGGGAACACTGAAGCTTTCTTT. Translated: CASSVSIQGNTEAFF.